The 21 T cell receptor beta chains given below trace back to one sample, sequenced in a study of T cell repertoires in cytomegalovirus infection. TCRdb itself ran the reads through MiXCR, one entry per CDR3 protein. Here the sample spans approximately 140,000 distinct CDR3 sequences, 7% to 9.5% being singletons. Sequencing used PBMCs. The receptors were gathered from a human donor in good health (CMV status not recorded). Some clones in this sample may be carry-over from other donors' samples.

This clonotype was detected ten times or more. The J gene is TRBJ1-2, the V gene TRBV27; D ambiguous. This CDR3 region has 13 residues. Per germline, CDR1 MNHEY and CDR2 SMNVEV (reference sequence). The ends were cut back, 1 base at V and 6 bases at J, with 9 bases in the middle. CDR3 nucleotide sequence: TGTGCCAGCAGTTTATGGGGAAACGATGGCTACACCTTC. This sequence encodes CASSLWGNDGYTF.

This clonotype has ten or more counts. This rearrangement joins TRBV4-2 to TRBJ2-3; 8 bases line up with TRBD2. Germline trimming cut 0 bases from V and 2 bases from J; bases unmatched to any gene: 4. Germline V lookup: CDR1 LGHNA, CDR2 YNFKEQ. The CDR3 runs 16 residues. CDR3 DNA: TGTGCCAGCAGCCAAGAGTCCGGGGGGGCCACAGATACGCAGTATTTT. Amino acids: CASSQESGGATDTQYF.

This clonotype was recorded many times. This chain uses TRBV7-9 with TRBJ1-1, with a possible D match to TRBD1 (5 bases). CDR3 length: 14 residues. In germline, CDR1 is SEHNR, CDR2 FQNEAQ (reference sequence). Between the trimmed V and J ends, which lost 5 bases and 2 bases, there was a span of 12 bases. CDR3 region: CASSHRTENTEAFF. The CDR3 bases are TGTGCCAGCAGCCACAGGACGGAAAACACTGAAGCTTTCTTT.

The sample holds many counts of this clonotype. The rearrangement uses TRBV27 and TRBJ2-7, with TRBD1 identical over 10 bases. The CDR3 totals 15 residues. Per germline, CDR1 MNHEY and CDR2 SMNVEV (reference sequence). V was pared by 5 bases and J by 0 bases, with 4 bases of the junction left unmatched. The CDR3 loop reads CASSLRQGASYEQYF. The DNA of the CDR3 is TGTGCCAGCAGTCTAAGACAGGGGGCCTCCTACGAGCAGTACTTC.

This clonotype has at least ten counts. The gene calls are TRBV20-1 and TRBJ2-7; D is uncertain. V lost 0 bases and J lost 9, with 6 bases in between. The CDR3 has 10 amino acids. Germline V gene data show CDR1 as DFQATT and CDR2 as SNEGSKA (reference sequence). The CDR3 DNA follows: TGCAGTGCTAGAGATCTTGGGCAGTACTTC. The encoded protein is CSARDLGQYF.

The chain employs TRBV18 and TRBJ2-3; TRBD1 might be the D (6 bases). Germline lookup yields CDR1 KGHSH and CDR2 LQKENI. This CDR3 has 14 amino acids. The V and J ends lost 5 bases and 3 bases respectively, with 12 bases between them. This CDR3 is CASSGIQGTDTQYF. In nucleotides, the CDR3 is TGTGCCAGCTCAGGGATACAGGGAACAGATACGCAGTATTTT.

This clonotype was detected ten times or more. The chain has TRBV7-9 and TRBJ2-3; maybe TRBD1 (6 bases). V gave up 4 bases and J gave up 9 bases, with 11 bases separating them. The CDR3 totals 12 residues. Germline V gene data show CDR1 as SEHNR and CDR2 as FQNEAQ (reference sequence). This chain's CDR3 is CASSSDSHTQYF. The DNA of the CDR3 is TGTGCCAGCAGCTCGGACAGCCACACGCAGTATTTT.

This clonotype was recorded at least ten times. The chain employs TRBV7-9 and TRBJ2-7; no firm D call. Trimming removed 5 bases at V and 3 bases at J, with 17 bases between. Germline-derived CDR1 and CDR2 are SEHNR and FQNEAQ (reference sequence). The CDR3 runs to 15 residues. Here the CDR3 DNA reads TGTGCCAGCAGCCTTCTTACCGCCGGAAGCTACGAGCAGTACTTC. Protein sequence: CASSLLTAGSYEQYF.

This clonotype showed up many times. The CDR3 nucleotides are TGTGCCAGCAGCTCACCCCAGGGATTCTACGAGCAGTACTTC. The encoded protein is CASSSPQGFYEQYF. The chain links TRBV7-2 to TRBJ2-7; tentatively, D is TRBD1 (5 bases). V lost 4 bases and J lost 3, with 13 bases in between. The CDR3 sequence is 14 residues long. The germline V gene encodes CDR1 SGHTA and CDR2 FQGNSA.

There are many counts of this clonotype. The rearrangement links TRBV7-9 to TRBJ1-1, with 9 positions matching TRBD1. There are 14 residues in the CDR3. In germline, CDR1 is SEHNR, CDR2 FQNEAQ (reference sequence). V was pared by 3 bases and J by 5 bases, with 4 bases of the junction left unmatched. The CDR3 coding sequence is TGTGCCAGCAGCTTTTGGGACAGGGAAACTGAAGCTTTCTTT. Its translation: CASSFWDRETEAFF.

The V call is TRBV2, the J call TRBJ2-7; 9 bases line up with TRBD2. CDR1 is SNHLY and CDR2 is FYNNEI in the germline V gene. The CDR3 runs to 14 residues. J gave up 4 bases and V 6 bases, and 7 bases lay outside the gene matches. The CDR3 DNA reads TGTGCCAGCAGAGATAGCGGGGGCGCATACGAGCAGTACTTC. Residues: CASRDSGGAYEQYF.

This clonotype was counted ten times or more. This sequence joins TRBV5-4 and TRBJ1-1; D may be TRBD1 (5 bases). V was clipped by 6 bases and J by 1 base, with 10 bases between them. The length of the CDR3 is 13 residues. Germline CDR1 SGHNT, CDR2 YYREEE (reference sequence). The CDR3 sequence is CASILGENTEAFF. As DNA, the CDR3 is TGTGCCAGCATCTTAGGGGAGAACACTGAAGCTTTCTTT.

In the case of this clonotype: At one boundary the junction diverges from the germline segment, which might be a read error. The chain is built from TRBV29-1 and TRBJ1-2; D gene uncertain. The germline V gene has CDR1 SQVTM and CDR2 ANQGSEA. The CDR3 totals 9 residues. In DNA, the CDR3 is TGCAGCGTTGCCCAACAGCGTCACTTC. The encoded protein is CSVAQQRHF.

The chain employs TRBV5-1 and TRBJ2-2; D is unresolved. The CDR3 sequence is 14 residues long. CDR1 is SGHRS and CDR2 is YFSETQ in the germline V gene. V was cut by 5 bases and J by 8 bases, with 16 bases left in between. As DNA, the CDR3 is TGCGCCAGCAGAACTGGACCGACGACGGGGGAGCTGTTTTTT. Protein product: CASRTGPTTGELFF.

This clonotype was recorded at least ten times. The chain joins TRBV24-1 to TRBJ2-3, with 7 bases aligning to TRBD1. Germline V CDR1 and CDR2: KGHDR, SFDVKD. V lost 3 bases, J lost 4 bases, and 9 bases stayed unmatched. CDR3 length: 16 residues. The CDR3 nucleotides read TGTGCCACCAGTGATCCCCCCGGGACAGACGCAGATACGCAGTATTTT. Its translation is CATSDPPGTDADTQYF.

CDR3 coding DNA: TGTGCCAGCAGCCAAGGAGGGGTCTTAATTTGGGCTTGCGAGCAGTACTTC. Encoded protein: CASSQGGVLIWACEQYF. V is TRBV14 and J is TRBJ2-7; either TRBD1 or TRBD2 may supply D (5 bases each). Between the trimmed V and J ends, which lost 1 base and 6 bases, there was a span of 22 bases. The CDR3 length is 17 residues. Germline CDR1 reads SGHDN; CDR2 reads FVKESK.

At least ten counts were recorded for this clonotype. This chain joins TRBV6-5 and TRBJ1-6; D unclear. Trimming shortened V by 8 bases and J by 7 bases, and 12 bases separated the two germline ends. The CDR3 covers 13 residues. Per the germline V gene, CDR1 is MNHEY and CDR2 is SVGAGI. CDR3 in DNA: TGTGCCAGCGGTGATATATGGAATTCACCCCTCCACTTT. The encoded protein is CASGDIWNSPLHF.

This clonotype was seen only once. This sequence joins TRBV19 and TRBJ2-1; 10 nucleotides agree with TRBD2. Germline V lookup: CDR1 LNHDA, CDR2 SQIVND (reference sequence). The CDR3 covers 16 residues. The V and J ends lost 2 bases and 3 bases, in that order; junction bases with no gene match: 4. DNA for the CDR3: TGTGCCAGTAGTATACAGTCTAGCGGGGGCTACAATGAGCAGTTCTTC. This encodes CASSIQSSGGYNEQFF. The full variable domain, completed using reference TRBV19 and TRBJ2-1, is DGGITQSPKYLFRKEGQNVTLSCEQNLNHDAMYWYRQDPGQGLRLIYYSQIVNDFQKGDIAEGYSVSREKKESFPLTVTSAQKNPTAFYLCASSIQSSGGYNEQFFGPGTRLTVL.

This clonotype was seen many times. The chain is built from TRBV20-1 and TRBJ1-5; possible D gene TRBD1, 5 bases. Per the germline V gene, CDR1 is DFQATT and CDR2 is SNEGSKA (reference sequence). V dropped 4 bases and J dropped 0 bases, with 13 bases sitting between them. This CDR3 has 15 amino acids. The CDR3 DNA reads TGCAGTGCTATACTGGGGGGGTATAGCAATCAGCCCCAGCATTTT. It yields the protein CSAILGGYSNQPQHF.

V is TRBV6-5 and J is TRBJ1-5; D remains unclear. Deletions cut 5 bases from V and 0 bases from J, with 11 bases between. CDR1 and CDR2 from the germline V gene are MNHEY and SVGAGI. The CDR3 is made up of 15 amino acids. CDR3 residues: CASSPGRGSNQPQHF. In DNA form, the CDR3 reads TGTGCCAGCAGTCCGGGTCGGGGTAGCAATCAGCCCCAGCATTTT.

V usage is TRBV11-1 and J usage is TRBJ2-5; D is possibly TRBD2 (5 bases). V dropped 5 bases and J dropped 2 bases, with 9 bases sitting between them. Germline V gene lookup returns CDR1 SGHAT and CDR2 FQDESV (reference sequence). The length of the CDR3 is 13 residues. In nucleotides, the CDR3 is TGTGCCAGCAGCCAGGACTTACAAGAGACCCAGTACTTC. It yields the protein CASSQDLQETQYF.